This T cell receptor beta chain was retrieved from a study of cytomegalovirus exposure and HLA in healthy donors. At the level of the study: Across 300 to 400 genotyped donors, roughly 85% landed in the Caucasian-associated ancestry cluster. General observations from the study: Researchers reported in a later analysis that common viral pathogens appeared linked to several top clusters.

Use of 60 Vbeta and 13 Jbeta primers characterized the PCR. The authors' processing: As a later analysis found, there were 70 million to 90 million unique TCR beta chains, of which roughly 11 million were shared. Produced via immunoSEQ multiplex PCR; TCRdb's table is partial and in-frame only. Clone size and V and J calls were adopted from that table, with D and trimming inferred from the DNA. The table records about 230,000 clones, 85% to 90% of them present only once. Trimming at V came to 7 bases and at J to 2 bases, leaving 12 bases not matched to a gene. The CDR3 spans 16 residues. The V gene's germline CDR1 is LNHNV and CDR2 YYDKDF (reference sequence). On this clone: Its target is not known.

The TCR originated in a human donor in good health. The chain combines TRBV15 with TRBJ2-5, with 8 bases matching TRBD1. Sequencing used PBMCs. CDR3 residues: CATKAPGRGQQETQYF. CDR3 nucleotides: TGTGCCACCAAGGCCCCCGGCAGGGGGCAACAAGAGACCCAGTACTTC.